This T cell receptor (beta chain) was profiled in a study of T-cell memory formation after mild COVID-19. Study overall: TCR clusters largely stayed donor specific. Study results and limitations: Some clones that responded were present in memory (sampled pre-infection), which suggests cross-reactive memory joined. Contracting clones, day 15 to 85, had balanced CD4/CD8, and later expanders favored CD4+.

UMIs and sample barcodes were carried by the TCR alpha and TCR beta cDNA libraries that 5'RACE produced using constant-segment primers. TCRdb used MiXCR to reprocess the 5' RACE reads, holding one entry per CDR3 protein. The table shows about 130,000 distinct CDR3 sequences, with about 6% occurring only once. CDR1 is SGHNT, CDR2 YYREEE, per germline (reference sequence). V lost 4 bases to trimming and J lost 0 bases, with 14 bases between them. The CDR3 contains 17 residues. This clonotype was observed many times. What it binds is unknown. This chain links TRBV5-4 with TRBJ2-6; the D gene is possibly TRBD2 (6 bases). Source material: PBMCs or a T cell subset sorted from them (not recorded which). This clonotype was sampled from an adult woman who had mild COVID-19 (a few samples of this study predate the infection). Cell type and time point are not known. The CDR3 loop is CASSPGAGTSGANVLTF. DNA of the CDR3: TGTGCCAGCAGCCCTGGAGCGGGTACCTCTGGGGCCAACGTCCTGACTTTC.